A single TCR beta chain is shown here with its context. The sample is drawn from a study of PD-L1 blockade in urothelial cancer. Study overall: Patients took up atezolizumab in 2014 at 1,200 mg intravenously every 3 weeks.

Germline assignment: CDR1 SGHDT and CDR2 YYEEEE. V shed 1 base and J shed 8 bases, with 7 bases lying between them. This CDR3 is built from 11 residues. Produced via immunoSEQ multiplex PCR; TCRdb's table is partial and in-frame only. The sample has under 100,000 clones, about 81% seen once. The sequences come from PBMCs, collected around atezolizumab (anti-PD-L1) treatment. The rearrangement joins TRBV5-6 to TRBJ2-7, with no clear D. The receptor was isolated from a man in his 70s with urothelial cancer. In nucleotides, the CDR3 is TGTGCCAGCAGCTTGTCTAATAAGCAGTACTTC. This translates into CASSLSNKQYF.